These T cell receptor beta chains were read from a single sample in a study of T cells in Graves' hyperthyroidism and ophthalmopathy. TCRdb analysed the multiplex PCR reads with MiXCR anew, one entry per CDR3 protein. Of about 300,000 distinct CDR3 sequences listed, approximately 18% were seen once; the top ten hold under 45%. Sequencing was carried out using blood. The receptor source for this set is a man between 45 and 60 years old with Graves' ophthalmopathy. The conserved cysteine and the conserved F or W are not part of the CDR3 here. Each record gives: D gene, clone size, J gene, V gene, CDR3 protein. A D gene is named only where the DNA matches it firmly. Not every row has a clone size; where given, it reads once, few, many or a size class.

d_call: TRBD1
clone_size: NA
j_call: TRBJ1-6
v_call: TRBV20-1
cdr3_aa: SAPSRGSSSYNSPLH

d_call: NA
clone_size: NA
j_call: TRBJ1-2
v_call: TRBV10-3
cdr3_aa: AISKETGYGYT

d_call: NA
clone_size: few
j_call: TRBJ1-2
v_call: TRBV27
cdr3_aa: ASSLNMEGVSRGTNYGYT

d_call: TRBD1
clone_size: many
j_call: TRBJ2-7
v_call: TRBV3-1
cdr3_aa: ASSQGSGTGFYEQY

d_call: NA
clone_size: few
j_call: TRBJ2-7
v_call: TRBV2
cdr3_aa: ASKLAGPYEQY

d_call: NA
clone_size: few
j_call: TRBJ1-6
v_call: TRBV2
cdr3_aa: ASSERGPYDSPLH

d_call: NA
clone_size: few
j_call: TRBJ1-5
v_call: TRBV28
cdr3_aa: ASSLLGEWRNQPQH

d_call: NA
clone_size: NA
j_call: TRBJ1-3
v_call: TRBV10-3
cdr3_aa: AIKKSSGNTIY

d_call: NA
clone_size: many
j_call: TRBJ2-5
v_call: TRBV11-1
cdr3_aa: ASSPGHNQETQY

d_call: TRBD2
clone_size: many
j_call: TRBJ2-4
v_call: TRBV28
cdr3_aa: ASSLGGRGFLKNIQY

d_call: NA
clone_size: many
j_call: TRBJ2-1
v_call: TRBV11-1
cdr3_aa: ASSLDRTRGNEQF

d_call: NA
clone_size: many
j_call: TRBJ2-5
v_call: TRBV2
cdr3_aa: ASSDGGSSRETQY

d_call: NA
clone_size: many
j_call: TRBJ1-5
v_call: TRBV2
cdr3_aa: ASSRGGFAQPQH

d_call: NA
clone_size: few
j_call: TRBJ2-4
v_call: TRBV20-1
cdr3_aa: SGEAKNIQY

d_call: NA
clone_size: NA
j_call: TRBJ1-4
v_call: TRBV29-1
cdr3_aa: SVMGRFNEKLF

d_call: NA
clone_size: few
j_call: TRBJ2-4
v_call: TRBV6-2/TRBV6-3
cdr3_aa: ASSYFGVAKNIQY

d_call: NA
clone_size: few
j_call: TRBJ1-1
v_call: TRBV5-1
cdr3_aa: ASRLEESLLEAF

d_call: NA
clone_size: many
j_call: TRBJ2-1
v_call: TRBV30
cdr3_aa: AWSVGSEQF

d_call: NA
clone_size: few
j_call: TRBJ2-5
v_call: TRBV28
cdr3_aa: ASSRDETQY

d_call: NA
clone_size: many
j_call: TRBJ2-7
v_call: TRBV20-1
cdr3_aa: SAMDVITAEQY

d_call: NA
clone_size: NA
j_call: TRBJ1-4
v_call: TRBV28
cdr3_aa: ASMTWAEKLF

d_call: TRBD1
clone_size: many
j_call: TRBJ1-1
v_call: TRBV7-8
cdr3_aa: ASSADRGRWTEAF

d_call: NA
clone_size: many
j_call: TRBJ2-1
v_call: TRBV7-8
cdr3_aa: ASSLVGVGGGEQF

d_call: TRBD1
clone_size: many
j_call: TRBJ2-7
v_call: TRBV3-1
cdr3_aa: ASSQRGLEQY

d_call: NA
clone_size: many
j_call: TRBJ1-2
v_call: TRBV3-1
cdr3_aa: ASSQDGRGFGYT

d_call: TRBD1
clone_size: few
j_call: TRBJ2-2
v_call: TRBV14
cdr3_aa: ASSRDRTVGELF

d_call: TRBD1
clone_size: NA
j_call: TRBJ1-1
v_call: TRBV6-2/TRBV6-3
cdr3_aa: ASSYSTGGSDTEAF

d_call: TRBD2
clone_size: NA
j_call: TRBJ2-3
v_call: TRBV20-1
cdr3_aa: SARVPSGGRTDTQY

d_call: NA
clone_size: many
j_call: TRBJ2-7
v_call: TRBV28
cdr3_aa: ASSLEGNLYEQY

d_call: NA
clone_size: many
j_call: TRBJ1-1
v_call: TRBV27
cdr3_aa: ASSLTSGMNTEAF